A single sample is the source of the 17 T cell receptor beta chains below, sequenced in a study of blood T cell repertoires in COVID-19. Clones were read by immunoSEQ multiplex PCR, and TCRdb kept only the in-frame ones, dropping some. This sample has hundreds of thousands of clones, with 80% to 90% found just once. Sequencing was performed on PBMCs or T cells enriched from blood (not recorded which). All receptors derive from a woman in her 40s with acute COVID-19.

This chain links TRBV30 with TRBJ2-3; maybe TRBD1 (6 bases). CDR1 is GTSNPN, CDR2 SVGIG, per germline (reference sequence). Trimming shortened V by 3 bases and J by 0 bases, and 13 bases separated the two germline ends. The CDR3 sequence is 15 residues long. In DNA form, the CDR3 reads TGTGCCTGGAGCCCAGGGGCAATCAGCACAGATACGCAGTATTTT. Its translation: CAWSPGAISTDTQYF.

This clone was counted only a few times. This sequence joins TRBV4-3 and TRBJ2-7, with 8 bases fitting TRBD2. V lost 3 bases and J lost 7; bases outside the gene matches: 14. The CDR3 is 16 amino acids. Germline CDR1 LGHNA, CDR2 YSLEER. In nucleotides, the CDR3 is TGCGCCAGCAGCCAGGGAACTAGCGGAGGGCTTTTTGAGCAGTACTTC. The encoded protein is CASSQGTSGGLFEQYF.

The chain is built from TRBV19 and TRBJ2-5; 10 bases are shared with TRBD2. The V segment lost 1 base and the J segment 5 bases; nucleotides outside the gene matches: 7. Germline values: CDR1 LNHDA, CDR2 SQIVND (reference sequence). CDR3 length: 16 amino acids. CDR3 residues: CASSIGQLAGVETQYF. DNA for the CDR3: TGTGCCAGTAGTATAGGGCAGCTAGCGGGAGTGGAGACCCAGTACTTC.

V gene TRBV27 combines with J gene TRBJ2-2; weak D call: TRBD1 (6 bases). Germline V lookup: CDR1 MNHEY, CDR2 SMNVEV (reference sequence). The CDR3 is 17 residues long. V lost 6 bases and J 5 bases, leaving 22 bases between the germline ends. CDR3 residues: CASRNWDTTGSTGELFF. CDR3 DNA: TGTGCCAGCAGGAACTGGGACACAACAGGGTCAACCGGGGAGCTGTTTTTT.

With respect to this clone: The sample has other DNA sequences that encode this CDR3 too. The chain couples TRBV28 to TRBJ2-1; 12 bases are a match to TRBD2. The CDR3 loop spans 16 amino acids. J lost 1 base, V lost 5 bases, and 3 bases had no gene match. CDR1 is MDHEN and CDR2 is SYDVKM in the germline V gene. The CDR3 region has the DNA TGTGCCAGCAGTCTGGGACTAGCGGGTTCCTACAATGAGCAGTTCTTC. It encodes CASSLGLAGSYNEQFF.

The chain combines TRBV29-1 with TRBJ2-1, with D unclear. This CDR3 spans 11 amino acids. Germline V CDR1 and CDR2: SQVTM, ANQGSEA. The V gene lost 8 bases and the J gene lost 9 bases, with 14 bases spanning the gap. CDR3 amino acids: CSTLQLGEQFF. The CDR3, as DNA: TGCAGCACCTTACAGCTTGGTGAGCAGTTCTTC.

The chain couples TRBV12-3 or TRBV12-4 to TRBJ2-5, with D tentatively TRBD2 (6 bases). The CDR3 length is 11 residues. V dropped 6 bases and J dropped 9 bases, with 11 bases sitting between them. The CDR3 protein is CASSPGRAQYF. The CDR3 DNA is TGTGCCAGCAGCCCCGGGAGAGCCCAGTACTTC.

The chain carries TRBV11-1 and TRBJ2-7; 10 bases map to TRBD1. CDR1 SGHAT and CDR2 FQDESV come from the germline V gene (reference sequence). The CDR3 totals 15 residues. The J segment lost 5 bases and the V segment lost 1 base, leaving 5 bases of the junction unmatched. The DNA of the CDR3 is TGTGCCAGCAGCTTAGTAGGGACAGGGGCTCACGAGCAGTACTTC. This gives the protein CASSLVGTGAHEQYF.

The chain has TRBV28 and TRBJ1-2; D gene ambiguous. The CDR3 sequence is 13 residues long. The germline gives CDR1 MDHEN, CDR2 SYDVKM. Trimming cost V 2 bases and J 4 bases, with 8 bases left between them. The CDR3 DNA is TGTGCCAGCAGTTTAGGGCGTGGCTATGGCTACACCTTC. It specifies CASSLGRGYGYTF.

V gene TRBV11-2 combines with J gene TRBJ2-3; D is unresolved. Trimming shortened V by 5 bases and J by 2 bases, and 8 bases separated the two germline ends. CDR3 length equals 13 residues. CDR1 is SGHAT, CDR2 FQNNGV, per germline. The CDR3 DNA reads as TGTGCCAGCAGCGTGACAATCACAGATACGCAGTATTTT. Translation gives CASSVTITDTQYF.

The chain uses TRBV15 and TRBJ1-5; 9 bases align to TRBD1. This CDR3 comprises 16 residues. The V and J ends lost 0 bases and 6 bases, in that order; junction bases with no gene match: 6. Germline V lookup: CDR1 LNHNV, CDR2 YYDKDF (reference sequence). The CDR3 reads CATSRDRTGGGQPQHF. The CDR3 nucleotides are TGTGCCACCAGCAGAGATCGAACAGGGGGCGGTCAGCCCCAGCATTTT.

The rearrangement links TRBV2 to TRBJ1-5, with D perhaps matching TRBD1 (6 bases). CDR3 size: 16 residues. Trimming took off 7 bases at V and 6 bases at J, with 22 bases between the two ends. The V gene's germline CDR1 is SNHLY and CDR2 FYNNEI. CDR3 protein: CASTRRGGPRGQPQHF. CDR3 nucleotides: TGTGCCAGCACCCGCCGAGGGGGACCTCGCGGTCAGCCCCAGCATTTT.

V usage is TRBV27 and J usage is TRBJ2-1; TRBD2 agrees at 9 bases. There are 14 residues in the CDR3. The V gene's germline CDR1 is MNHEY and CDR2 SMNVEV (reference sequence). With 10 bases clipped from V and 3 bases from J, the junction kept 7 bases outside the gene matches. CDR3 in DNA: TGTGCCACCCGGACTAGCGAGGTCTACAATGAGCAGTTCTTC. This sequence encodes CATRTSEVYNEQFF.

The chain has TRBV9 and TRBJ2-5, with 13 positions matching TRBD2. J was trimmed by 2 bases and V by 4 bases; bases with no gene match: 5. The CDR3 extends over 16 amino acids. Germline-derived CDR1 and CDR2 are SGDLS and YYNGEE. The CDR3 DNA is TGTGCCAGCAGCCTCGGACTAGCGGGAGATCAAGAGACCCAGTACTTC. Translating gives CASSLGLAGDQETQYF.

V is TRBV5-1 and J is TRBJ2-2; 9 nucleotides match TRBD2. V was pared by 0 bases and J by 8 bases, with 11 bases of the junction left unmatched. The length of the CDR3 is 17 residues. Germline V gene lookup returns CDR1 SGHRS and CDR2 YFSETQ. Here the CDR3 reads CASSLGPGLAPRGELFF. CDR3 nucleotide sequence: TGCGCCAGCAGCTTGGGTCCGGGACTAGCCCCCCGGGGGGAGCTGTTTTTT.

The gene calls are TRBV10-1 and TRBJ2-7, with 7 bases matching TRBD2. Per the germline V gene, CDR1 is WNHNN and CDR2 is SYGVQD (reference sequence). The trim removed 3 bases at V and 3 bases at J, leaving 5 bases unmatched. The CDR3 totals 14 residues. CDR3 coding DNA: TGCGCCAGCAGTGATGGGCGGGGGTTCTACGAGCAGTACTTC. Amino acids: CASSDGRGFYEQYF.

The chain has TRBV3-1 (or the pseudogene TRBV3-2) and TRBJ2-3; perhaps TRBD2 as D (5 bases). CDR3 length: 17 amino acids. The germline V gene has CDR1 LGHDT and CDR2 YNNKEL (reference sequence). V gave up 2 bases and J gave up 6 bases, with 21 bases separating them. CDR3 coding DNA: TGTGCCAGCAGCCAAACCGCGGGCCGAGAGGTAGACGATACGCAGTATTTT. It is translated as CASSQTAGREVDDTQYF.